The entry that follows covers one T cell receptor (beta chain) sequence. Its antigen is still unknown. Qualities for individual bases were not recorded, and no much larger clone is one base off. This sample was taken from a study of tumor and adjacent non-tumor tissue in lung cancer (dated by TCRdb to 2017 to 2018). Looking at the study overall: Of the cohort, eleven to twelve patients had adenocarcinoma, 2 had squamous cell carcinoma and 1 had small cell lung cancer. The roughly 15 patients were aged 31 to 76 years, included about ten men and 5 women, and had TNM stage I to III disease. Bulk TCRbeta repertoires were compared between lung tumor tissue and matched distant non-tumor lung tissue obtained from 15 lung cancer patients. Sequencing produced more than 100,000,000 productive TCRbeta reads in total, an average of approximately 4 million reads per sample. TCRbeta CDR3 sequencing was performed on a few dozen paired specimens, with one tumor sample and one normal lung sample collected per patient.

General study outcomes and caveats: In normal lung, the top 100 clones accounted for a significantly larger cumulative share of the repertoire than in tumor tissue. Peripheral blood was not sequenced, so blood TCRbeta repertoires were not examined in the lung cancer patients of the study. Neither the sequencing platform nor unique molecular identifiers are named or mentioned anywhere in the methods. TCR diversity was significantly higher in younger patients, and greater tumor TCR diversity was associated with shorter overall survival and shorter disease-free survival. Only 15 or so patients were included in the cohort, and the need for larger samples and more detailed clinical data was noted by the authors. Significantly higher TCR diversity (inverse Simpson) was observed in tumor tissue than in normal lung tissue (around 450 vs 150, P = 0.0075, Mann-Whitney U test).

The CDR1 and CDR2 encoded by the germline V gene are MNHEY and SVGAGI. The CDR3 runs 14 amino acids, cysteine and phenylalanine included. Of the read, only the CDR3 DNA is kept; its 42 bases are in frame from base 1. A distance of 16 bases separates the germline ends of V and J, which lose 6 bases and 10 bases respectively. RNA was isolated from bulk unsorted tissue, and RNA quality was assessed with a NanoDrop ND-1000 and an Agilent 2100. Newly diagnosed lung cancer patients without prior chemotherapy who had been admitted for thoracic surgery in China between August and November 2014 were enrolled as donors. The study excluded patients who had received radiotherapy or chemotherapy before or who had another cancer at the same time. Pieces of surgical tissue measuring about 1-2.3 cm3 were kept in RNAlater solution and held at -80 degrees C until needed. The library came from multiplex PCR. Sequencing used an Illumina HiSeq 2500. TCRbeta libraries were built by three rounds of nested PCR using primers (Table S4), following protocols modified from ARM-PCR. PCR products of 200-500 bp were gel-excised and purified with the QIAquick gel extraction kit before sequencing. In the source study's methods: Reads were cleaned using Trimmomatic, were merged into complete CDR3 sequences using FLASH, and were assigned to V(D)J germline segments using MiTCR. Clonal diversity was calculated as the inverse Simpson's index using VDJtools. Productive reads were defined as in-frame sequences without a premature stop codon. In-frame beta chains were kept once TCRdb had trimmed the public reads at Q25 with fastp and called clones with MiXCR. Rows matching on CDR3 protein sequence are summarized as one entry with the most common DNA and genes. The V and J calls, along with clone size, are taken from TCRdb and not from the paper's own processing. This sample is represented by around 66,000 distinct CDR3 sequences; about three quarters of them were singletons. Together, the top ten hold 28% of the sample.

Sequenced sample: lung tumor tissue. The chain is assembled from TRBV6-5 and TRBJ1-6, and TRBD1 may be the D gene, going by 5 matching bases. This receptor was obtained from a man aged 55 to 70 with non-small cell lung cancer. In nucleotides, the sequence is TGTGCCAGCAGCCAAGAATGGGGGTGCTCACCCCTCCACTTT. Its protein product is CASSQEWGCSPLHF.